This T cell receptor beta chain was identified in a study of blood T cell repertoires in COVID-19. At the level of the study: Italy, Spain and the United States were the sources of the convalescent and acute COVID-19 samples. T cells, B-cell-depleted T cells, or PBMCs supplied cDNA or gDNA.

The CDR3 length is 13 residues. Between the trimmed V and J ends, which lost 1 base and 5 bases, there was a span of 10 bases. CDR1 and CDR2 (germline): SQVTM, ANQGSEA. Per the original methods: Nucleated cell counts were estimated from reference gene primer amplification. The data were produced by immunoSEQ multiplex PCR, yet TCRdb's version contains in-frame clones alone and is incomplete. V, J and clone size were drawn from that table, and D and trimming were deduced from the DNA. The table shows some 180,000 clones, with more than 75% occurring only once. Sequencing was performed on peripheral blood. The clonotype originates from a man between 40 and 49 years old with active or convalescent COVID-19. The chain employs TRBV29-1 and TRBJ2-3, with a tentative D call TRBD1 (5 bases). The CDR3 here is CSVEGGWGDTQYF. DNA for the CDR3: TGCAGCGTTGAAGGGGGCTGGGGAGATACGCAGTATTTT.